Listed below are T cell receptor beta chains from one sample, sequenced in a study of shared clonotypes between healthy human individuals. TCRdb keeps only in-frame clones here, not all; method: immunoSEQ multiplex PCR. The sample lists about 2.4 million clones; approximately 90% were seen once. The sequencing input was naive CD4+ T cells sorted from blood. The source of these receptors is a man aged 18 to 35 in good health. CDR3s include the opening cysteine and the closing phenylalanine or tryptophan. A D gene is named only where the DNA matches it firmly. Clone size, where shown, is once, few, many, or a class for clones that have expanded.

size | J | V | D | DNA | CDR3
once | TRBJ1-5 | TRBV28 | TRBD1 | TGTGCCAGCACCCGGACAGGAAATCAGCCCCAGCATTTT | CASTRTGNQPQHF
- | TRBJ2-1 | TRBV6-6 | TRBD2 | TGTGCCAGCAGGGGACTAGCGGGAGGGCCCATCAATGAGCAGTTCTTC | CASRGLAGGPINEQFF
- | TRBJ1-1 | TRBV11-2 | - | TGTGCCAGCAGCTTAGCAGGGCTAGTCGCTCGGAACACTGAAGCTTTCTTT | CASSLAGLVARNTEAFF
few | TRBJ1-5 | TRBV19 | - | TGTGCCAGTACACGGACGGGATCCCATCAGCCCCAGCATTTT | CASTRTGSHQPQHF
- | TRBJ1-5 | TRBV19 | - | TGTGCCATCAAGGGGGGGCCAGGCAGCAATCAGCCCCAGCATTTT | CAIKGGPGSNQPQHF
- | TRBJ1-2 | TRBV5-1 | - | TGCGCCAGCAGCCCTTTAGAACCTAACTATGGCTACACCTTC | CASSPLEPNYGYTF
once | TRBJ2-7 | TRBV30 | TRBD2 | TGTGCCTGGAGTAAGGGAGGGGAGCAGTACTTC | CAWSKGGEQYF
- | TRBJ2-2 | TRBV5-4 | - | TGTGCCAGCAGCTTCAGGGGGGCCGGGGAGCTGTTTTTT | CASSFRGAGELFF
- | TRBJ1-5 | TRBV5-6 | TRBD1 | TGTGCCAGCAGCAACCGGGACAGGGGGCCGGTGGGGCAGCCCCAGCATTTT | CASSNRDRGPVGQPQHF
- | TRBJ1-1 | TRBV6-1 | - | TGTGCCAGCAGTGAAGGGGGCTTAGGGGGCACTGAAGCTTTCTTT | CASSEGGLGGTEAFF
- | TRBJ2-3 | TRBV4-1 | - | TGCGCCAGCAGCCAAGGGAGACTAACTTCCGCGGATACGCAGTATTTT | CASSQGRLTSADTQYF
- | TRBJ2-2 | TRBV7-8 | TRBD1 | TGTGCCAGCAGCTCCCGGGACAGGGGCACCGGGGAGCTGTTTTTT | CASSSRDRGTGELFF
once | TRBJ1-2 | TRBV5-1 | - | TGCGCCAGCAGGTCGGATGGATCGGGCTACACCTTC | CASRSDGSGYTF
- | TRBJ2-1 | TRBV7-9 | - | TGTGCCAGCAGCATGGATGACTGGTATTTCTACAATGAGCAGTTCTTC | CASSMDDWYFYNEQFF
- | TRBJ2-1 | TRBV7-2 | - | TGTGCCAGCAGCACAGCCCAGCCCTACAATGAGCAGTTCTTC | CASSTAQPYNEQFF
few | TRBJ1-5 | TRBV19 | - | TGTGCCAGTAGTATCCTCGCGGATGTTAGCAATCAGCCCCAGCATTTT | CASSILADVSNQPQHF
- | TRBJ2-2 | TRBV9 | - | TGTGCCAGCAGCCCCTACGACAGGCCAACCGGGGAGCTGTTTTTT | CASSPYDRPTGELFF
- | TRBJ1-5 | TRBV18 | - | TGTGCCAGCTCGCAAACAGGGCTTCAGCCCCAGCATTTT | CASSQTGLQPQHF
- | TRBJ2-3 | TRBV18 | - | TGTGCCAGCTCACCGGGGGGCGGGCAGGCCACAGATACGCAGTATTTT | CASSPGGGQATDTQYF
- | TRBJ2-1 | TRBV4-3 | - | TGCGCCAGCAGCCAGGCCCCCGCCCCCCCCTCCTACAATGAGCAGTTCTTC | CASSQAPAPPSYNEQFF
- | TRBJ1-2 | TRBV11-1 | TRBD1 | TGTGCCAGCAGCCTAGGACAGGGCGCAAACTATGGCTACACCTTC | CASSLGQGANYGYTF
- | TRBJ2-5 | TRBV10-3 | - | TGTGCCATCAGTGATAGGCAGGGCCTCCAAGAGACCCAGTACTTC | CAISDRQGLQETQYF
- | TRBJ1-1 | TRBV10-2 | - | TGCGCCAGCAGTGAGTCGGCGTGGGCTAACACTGAAGCTTTCTTT | CASSESAWANTEAFF
- | TRBJ2-7 | TRBV29-1 | - | TGCAGCGTCTTGAGGGGTTGGGACGCGGGCTACGAGCAGTACTTC | CSVLRGWDAGYEQYF
- | TRBJ2-6 | TRBV28 | - | TGTGCCAGCAGTTCAGCAGTCCCGTGGGGGGCCAACGTCCTGACTTTC | CASSSAVPWGANVLTF
- | TRBJ2-1 | TRBV5-4 | TRBD2 | TGTGCCAGCAGCCGGACTAGCGGGGGCTACAATGAGCAGTTCTTC | CASSRTSGGYNEQFF
once | TRBJ1-2 | TRBV6-6 | - | TGTGCCAGCAGTTACTCCGACCCCTTTTATGGCTACACCTTC | CASSYSDPFYGYTF
- | TRBJ2-1 | TRBV4-1 | TRBD2 | TGCGCCAGCAAGCTAGCGGACATTTACAATGAGCAGTTCTTC | CASKLADIYNEQFF
- | TRBJ1-2 | TRBV7-9 | TRBD1 | TGTGCCAGCAGCCCAAACACAGGGGACGTTGGCTACACCTTC | CASSPNTGDVGYTF
- | TRBJ2-3 | TRBV5-6 | TRBD1 | TGTGCCAGCAGCCTACAGGGGTTGGGGACAGATACGCAGTATTTT | CASSLQGLGTDTQYF
- | TRBJ2-3 | TRBV4-1 | TRBD2 | TGCGCCAGCAGCTCTTTTCCGGGACTAGCGGGGGGCCAGGGTTTTACAGATACGCAGTATTTT | CASSSFPGLAGGQGFTDTQYF
- | TRBJ2-5 | TRBV4-3 | - | TGCGCCAGCAGCCAAGATGCCGAAGGTACACCCGCAATGCGGCAGTACTTC | CASSQDAEGTPAMRQYF
- | TRBJ1-1 | TRBV7-2 | TRBD1 | TGTGCCAGCAGCCCGGACAGGGGGCGCACTGAAGCTTTCTTT | CASSPDRGRTEAFF
- | TRBJ2-5 | TRBV27 | - | TGTGCCAGCAGTTTACGGTCCCAAGAGACCCAGTACTTC | CASSLRSQETQYF
- | TRBJ2-1 | TRBV7-2 | - | TGTGCCAGCAGCTCGTGGTCCAGCGATGAGCAGTTCTTC | CASSSWSSDEQFF
- | TRBJ2-6 | TRBV29-1 | - | TGCAGCGTTGTTGGAGGTTCCCTCTTTGGGGCCAACGTCCTGACTTTC | CSVVGGSLFGANVLTF
- | TRBJ2-5 | TRBV2 | TRBD2 | TGTGCCAGCAGGCTTGCGGGGGGGCAGGAGACCCAGTACTTC | CASRLAGGQETQYF
- | TRBJ1-1 | TRBV6-5 | TRBD1 | TGTGCCAGCAGAAGACAGGGGTCCCTTGGTGAAGCTTTCTTT | CASRRQGSLGEAFF
- | TRBJ2-6 | TRBV19 | - | TGTGCCAGTAGCCGTCTCACGAGGGCTGGGGCCAACGTCCTGACTTTC | CASSRLTRAGANVLTF
- | TRBJ2-7 | TRBV7-6 | - | TGTGCCAGCAGCTTAGCCCCTCAGGACGGATACTACGAGCAGTACTTC | CASSLAPQDGYYEQYF
- | TRBJ2-7 | TRBV28 | - | TGTGCCAGCAGTTTATATGACAGACTTTACGAGCAGTACTTC | CASSLYDRLYEQYF
once | TRBJ2-7 | TRBV7-2 | - | TGTGCCAGCAGATTTAATTACGAGCAGTACTTC | CASRFNYEQYF
- | TRBJ1-1 | TRBV11-3 | - | TGTGCACCCCGGGCCCCGGTTTCTGAAGCTTTCTTT | CAPRAPVSEAFF
- | TRBJ2-5 | TRBV2 | - | TGTGCCAGCAGAGGACTTCAAGAGACCCAGTACTTC | CASRGLQETQYF
- | TRBJ2-1 | TRBV6-1 | TRBD2 | TGTGCCAGCCGGACTAGCCCAAGCTCCTACAATGAGCAGTTCTTC | CASRTSPSSYNEQFF
- | TRBJ1-5 | TRBV18 | - | TGTGCCAGCTCACCCGGAGGCAACAATCAGCCCCAGCATTTT | CASSPGGNNQPQHF
- | TRBJ2-2 | TRBV19 | - | TGTGCCAGTTCTAGTCGGCGGCTGTTTTTT | CASSSRRLFF
- | TRBJ2-2 | TRBV7-2 | - | TGTGCCAGCCTACTAGGGAACACCGGGGAGCTGTTTTTT | CASLLGNTGELFF